A single sample is the source of the 5 T cell receptor beta chains below, sequenced in a study of blood T cells in healthy people across ages. The use of a sample-barcoded 5' primer and a J-beta primer mix characterized a second PCR of about 7 to 12 cycles. TCRdb processed the 5' RACE reads anew with MiXCR; each CDR3 protein has one entry. The top ten hold 20% to 25% of the sample, which has about 730,000 distinct CDR3 sequences, 40% to 45% seen once. The sequencing sample was made of blood. The source is a woman in her fifties or sixties in good health.

The chain is built from TRBV7-9 and TRBJ2-3, with D possibly matching TRBD2 (6 bases). Trimming pared 3 bases from V and 2 bases from J, leaving 15 bases between. Germline V CDR1 and CDR2: SEHNR, FQNEAQ (reference sequence). This CDR3 has 16 amino acids. For the CDR3, the DNA is TGTGCCAGCAGCTTTGGGGCGGGACGGAACACAGATACGCAGTATTTT. Amino acids: CASSFGAGRNTDTQYF.

V usage is TRBV2 and J usage is TRBJ1-1; weak D call: TRBD1 (5 bases). The V gene's germline CDR1 is SNHLY and CDR2 FYNNEI. Trimming cost V 7 bases and J 5 bases, with 20 bases left between them. The CDR3 runs to 15 residues. The DNA for the CDR3 is TGTGCCAGCACGGCCGAGGGGCCCGGGCTAACTGAAGCTTTCTTT. Protein: CASTAEGPGLTEAFF.

J is TRBJ1-2 and V is TRBV30, with D possibly matching TRBD1 (5 bases). CDR1 and CDR2 (germline): GTSNPN, SVGIG (reference sequence). This CDR3 has 14 amino acids. V was shortened by 2 bases and J by 4 bases, with 14 bases between the two germline ends. The CDR3 is CAWSLFGTGYGYTF. The CDR3 bases are TGTGCCTGGAGTTTATTCGGGACGGGCTATGGCTACACCTTC.

Many counts were recorded for this clonotype. This chain joins TRBV7-2 and TRBJ2-5; 13 bases are a match to TRBD2. The CDR3 covers 16 residues. V dropped 4 bases and J dropped 5; count of bases not matched to a gene: 7. Germline CDR1 SGHTA, CDR2 FQGNSA. CDR3 sequence: CASSSIPGLAGETQYF. DNA for the CDR3: TGTGCCAGCAGCTCAATTCCGGGACTAGCGGGGGAGACCCAGTACTTC.

The V gene is TRBV12-3 or TRBV12-4, the J gene TRBJ2-1; the match to TRBD1 covers 8 bases. The CDR3 runs to 13 residues. Trimming at V came to 7 bases and at J to 6 bases, leaving 5 bases not matched to a gene. The DNA of the CDR3 is TGTGCCAGCACCTTGGGACAGGCCAATGAGCAGTTCTTC. It codes for CASTLGQANEQFF.